The clone carrying this T cell receptor beta chain was detected many times. The antigen remains unidentified. This sample is part of a study of HIV-infected children after antiretroviral therapy interruption. Notes on the study in general: After treatment interruption started, naive CD4+ CDR3 overlap across time points dropped.

The CDR3 length is 14 residues. The germline V and J ends were trimmed by 6 bases and 5 bases, with 19 bases remaining between them. The germline gives CDR1 SQVTM, CDR2 ANQGSEA. The treatment denotes: PENTA 11 planned treatment interruption arm or continuous ART arm. Cryopreserved PBMC samples required at least 5 million viable cells. Unique molecular identifiers were included in an RNA-based 3' RACE TCR library. TCRdb itself ran the 3' RACE reads through MiXCR, one entry per CDR3 protein. This sample has some 40,000 distinct CDR3 sequences, with over 6% found just once. This TCR was sampled from a pool of human donors with HIV. The specimen was CD45RA+ CD4+ T cells from PBMCs, pooled from several time points, collected from a donor given antiretroviral therapy, either interrupted or continuous. The subset here: naive CD4+ CD45RA+ CD45RO- T cells. This chain joins TRBV29-1 and TRBJ1-1; perhaps TRBD1 as D (6 bases). CDR3 loop: CSVGDNRVRTEAFF. The CDR3 coding sequence is TGCAGCGTGGGGGACAACAGGGTCCGAACTGAAGCTTTCTTT. Supplemented by reference TRBV29-1 and TRBJ1-1, the full variable domain reads SAVISQKPSRDICQRGTSLTIQCQVDSQVTMMFWYRQQPGQSLTLIATANQGSEATYESGFVIDKFPISRPNLTFSTLTVSNMSPEDSSIYLCSVGDNRVRTEAFFGQGTRLTVV.